This T cell receptor beta chain was documented in a study of cytomegalovirus exposure and HLA in healthy donors. About the study: The Caucasian-associated ancestry cluster contained about four fifths of the approximately 400 genotyped donors.

This CDR3 contains 12 residues. V dropped 5 bases and J dropped 6 bases, with 11 bases sitting between them. CDR1 and CDR2 from the germline V gene are SEHNR and FQNEAQ (reference sequence). There are a few counts of this clone. Its cognate antigen is unknown. It was with 60 Vbeta and 13 Jbeta primers that the PCR ran. Generated by immunoSEQ multiplex PCR, the TCRdb table keeps only in-frame clones and is missing some. The profile shows fewer than 200,000 clones, 9.5% to 15% of them singletons. Study-level points and caveats: The authors later linked a missense DCLRE1C variant to TCR beta V- and J-gene trimming.

The chain employs TRBV7-9 and TRBJ2-7; D possibly corresponds to TRBD1 (6 bases). Specimen: PBMCs. This clonotype originated in a man in his forties or fifties in good health and CMV-seropositive. In nucleotides, the CDR3 is TGTGCCAGCAGCCCGACAGGTTCCGAGCAGTACTTC. This sequence encodes CASSPTGSEQYF.